This T cell receptor beta chain originates from a study of molecular identifiers for immune sequencing clone quantification. Study results and limitations: Spike-in Jurkat TCR RNA from a single cell reportedly registered among about a million naive cells.

A single record per CDR3 protein comes from TCRdb applying MiXCR to the PCR reads. This table holds some 93,000 distinct CDR3 sequences, around 20% found once. In this sample, this clonotype turned up many times. Its antigen is currently unknown. The V gene lost 3 bases and the J gene lost 5 bases, with 18 bases spanning the gap. Germline CDR1 and CDR2: DFQATT and SNEGSKA (reference sequence). This CDR3 contains 15 residues. V gene TRBV20-1 combines with J gene TRBJ2-3; D is uncertain. The clonotype was recovered from a human donor in good health. Some libraries in this study had Jurkat cell RNA spiked in. Sequenced input: naive CD8+ T cells from blood, with Jurkat cell RNA spiked in. Subset meaning: FACS-sorted CD8+CD4-CCR7+CD45RA+ naive T cells. This CDR3 is CSARAFRAFGDTQYF. The DNA for the CDR3 is TGCAGTGCTAGGGCGTTTCGAGCCTTCGGAGATACGCAGTATTTT.